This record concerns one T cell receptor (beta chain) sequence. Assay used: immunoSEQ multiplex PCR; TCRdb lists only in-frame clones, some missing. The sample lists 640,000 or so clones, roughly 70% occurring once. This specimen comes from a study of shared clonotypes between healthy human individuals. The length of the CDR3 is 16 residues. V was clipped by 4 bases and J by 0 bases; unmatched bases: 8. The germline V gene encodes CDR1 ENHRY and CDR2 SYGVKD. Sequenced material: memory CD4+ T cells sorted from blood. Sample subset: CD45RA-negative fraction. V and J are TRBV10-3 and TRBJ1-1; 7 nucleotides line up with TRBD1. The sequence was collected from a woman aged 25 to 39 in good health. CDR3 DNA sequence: TGTGCCATCAGTGCATGGGACAGTTTCATGAACACTGAAGCTTTCTTT. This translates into CAISAWDSFMNTEAFF.